This T cell receptor (beta chain) was identified during a study of blood T cell repertoires in COVID-19. For the study at large: T cells, B-cell-depleted T cells, or PBMCs provided the cDNA or gDNA that served as material.

This CDR3 has 14 residues. CDR1 is LNHDA, CDR2 SQIVND, per germline (reference sequence). V lost 7 bases and J lost 4; bases outside the gene matches: 7. Two consecutive negative NP/OP PCR tests, clearance, or resolved symptoms defined Cohort 3 recovery. How the authors handled the data: Researchers report that nucleated cell counts were estimated from reference gene primer amplification. Profiled with immunoSEQ multiplex PCR; TCRdb holds only in-frame clones, not every one. V, J and clone size are taken as reported in that table, and D and trimming were inferred from the DNA itself. The data show about 150,000 clones, around 83% seen once.

The source material was PBMCs or T cells enriched from blood (not recorded which). The gene calls are TRBV19 and TRBJ1-3, with 7 bases matching TRBD1. This receptor was taken from a man aged 50 or older who had recovered from COVID-19. The CDR3: CASIRQGTGNTIYF. The CDR3 nucleotides read TGTGCCAGTATCCGACAGGGAACGGGAAACACCATATATTTT.